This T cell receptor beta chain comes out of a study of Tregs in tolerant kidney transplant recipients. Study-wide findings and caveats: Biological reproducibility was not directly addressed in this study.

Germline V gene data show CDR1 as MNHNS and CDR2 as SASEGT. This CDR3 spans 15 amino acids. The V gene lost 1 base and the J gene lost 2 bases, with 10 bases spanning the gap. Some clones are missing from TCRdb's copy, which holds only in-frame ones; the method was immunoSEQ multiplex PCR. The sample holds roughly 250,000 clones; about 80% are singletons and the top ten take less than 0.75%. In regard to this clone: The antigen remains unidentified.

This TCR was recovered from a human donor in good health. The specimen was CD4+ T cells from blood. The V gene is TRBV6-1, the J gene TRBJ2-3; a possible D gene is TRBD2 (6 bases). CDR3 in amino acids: CASSEGEAYTDTQYF. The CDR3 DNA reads TGTGCCAGCAGTGAAGGGGAGGCCTACACAGATACGCAGTATTTT.